The rows below give T cell receptor beta chains drawn from one sample of a study of cytomegalovirus exposure and HLA in healthy donors. Measured with immunoSEQ multiplex PCR; TCRdb has only the in-frame clones, and not every one. The sample lists approximately 150,000 clones; approximately 80% were seen once. What was sequenced was PBMCs. The receptors come from a male donor in good health and CMV-seronegative. CDR3s include the opening cysteine and the closing phenylalanine or tryptophan. A D gene is named only where the DNA matches it firmly. Size is omitted from some rows. Given values are once, few, many or a class for expanded clones.

J gene: TRBJ2-5; V gene: TRBV9; D gene: TRBD1; clone size: .; CDR3 DNA: TGTGCCAGCAGCGTAGCATTGGACAGGGGTCAAGAGACCCAGTACTTC; CDR3 protein: CASSVALDRGQETQYF
J gene: TRBJ2-1; V gene: TRBV7-7; D gene: .; clone size: .; CDR3 DNA: TGTGCCAGCAGCCCCACCGGAGCGATCGGCTACAATGAGCAGTTCTTC; CDR3 protein: CASSPTGAIGYNEQFF
J gene: TRBJ2-5; V gene: TRBV7-7; D gene: TRBD1; clone size: .; CDR3 DNA: TGTGCTAGCAGCTCCGACAGGGGATTAGGAGAGACCCAGTACTTC; CDR3 protein: CASSSDRGLGETQYF
J gene: TRBJ2-3; V gene: TRBV19; D gene: .; clone size: few; CDR3 DNA: TGTGCCAGTAGAATTCGAGGGGGAGCATCAGATACGCAGTATTTT; CDR3 protein: CASRIRGGASDTQYF
J gene: TRBJ2-1; V gene: TRBV7-6; D gene: .; clone size: .; CDR3 DNA: TGTGCCAGCAGCTTAGCGGGAGGAGCCCTGGGGTACTACAATGAGCAGTTCTTC; CDR3 protein: CASSLAGGALGYYNEQFF
J gene: TRBJ2-2; V gene: TRBV5-1; D gene: .; clone size: .; CDR3 DNA: TGCGCCAGCAGCTTACCGACAGCTAACACCGGGGAGCTGTTTTTT; CDR3 protein: CASSLPTANTGELFF
J gene: TRBJ1-5; V gene: TRBV6-1; D gene: .; clone size: .; CDR3 DNA: TGTGCCAGCAGTGACGGACACCAGTATAGCAATCAGCCCCAGCATTTT; CDR3 protein: CASSDGHQYSNQPQHF
J gene: TRBJ2-7; V gene: TRBV6-5; D gene: .; clone size: .; CDR3 DNA: TGTGCCAGCAGTTACTCGGCCTCCTACGAGCAGTACTTC; CDR3 protein: CASSYSASYEQYF
J gene: TRBJ1-2; V gene: TRBV7-9; D gene: .; clone size: .; CDR3 DNA: TGTTCCAGCAGCTTACCGCAGTCGAACTATGGCTACACCTTC; CDR3 protein: CSSSLPQSNYGYTF
J gene: TRBJ2-7; V gene: TRBV19; D gene: TRBD1; clone size: .; CDR3 DNA: TGTGCCAGTAGCCTCGACAGGGGGCCAGGCTACGAGCAGTACTTC; CDR3 protein: CASSLDRGPGYEQYF
J gene: TRBJ2-1; V gene: TRBV27; D gene: .; clone size: few; CDR3 DNA: TGTGCCAGCAGTTTATCCAGCAGGGGCCCGGGACCCTCCTACAATGAGCAGTTCTTC; CDR3 protein: CASSLSSRGPGPSYNEQFF
J gene: TRBJ1-2; V gene: TRBV27; D gene: .; clone size: .; CDR3 DNA: TGTGCCAGCAGTTTCCTCCGGAAGGGGCGCGACTATGGCTACACCTTC; CDR3 protein: CASSFLRKGRDYGYTF
J gene: TRBJ1-1; V gene: TRBV28; D gene: TRBD1; clone size: .; CDR3 DNA: TGTGCCAGCAGTTTATCCGGGACAGGGGTCACTGAAGCTTTCTTT; CDR3 protein: CASSLSGTGVTEAFF
J gene: TRBJ2-1; V gene: TRBV18; D gene: TRBD2; clone size: few; CDR3 DNA: TGTGCCAGCTCACCCGGGACTAGCGGGTACAATGAGCAGTTCTTC; CDR3 protein: CASSPGTSGYNEQFF
J gene: TRBJ1-5; V gene: TRBV19; D gene: .; clone size: once; CDR3 DNA: TGTGCCAGTAGTATAGACAGGGCGAGCAATCAGCCCCAGCATTTT; CDR3 protein: CASSIDRASNQPQHF
J gene: TRBJ1-5; V gene: TRBV27; D gene: TRBD1; clone size: .; CDR3 DNA: TGTGCCAGCAGACGAGGACAGGGAGGGGTATGGCCCCAGCATTTT; CDR3 protein: CASRRGQGGVWPQHF
J gene: TRBJ2-6; V gene: TRBV6-4; D gene: TRBD1; clone size: .; CDR3 DNA: TGTGCCAGCAGTGAGGAGGGCCAGGGGGCATCCGGGGCCAACGTCCTGACTTTC; CDR3 protein: CASSEEGQGASGANVLTF
J gene: TRBJ2-7; V gene: TRBV6-6; D gene: TRBD2; clone size: .; CDR3 DNA: TGTGCCAGCAGTTACCCTGGGGGGGACGAGCAGTACTTC; CDR3 protein: CASSYPGGDEQYF
J gene: TRBJ2-2; V gene: TRBV29-1; D gene: TRBD2; clone size: once; CDR3 DNA: TGCAGCGTCCCTGGGGTGCCTAGCGGGAGGGCCGTCGGGGAGCTGTTTTTT; CDR3 protein: CSVPGVPSGRAVGELFF
J gene: TRBJ1-5; V gene: TRBV10-3; D gene: .; clone size: .; CDR3 DNA: TGTGCCATCAGTGATGGCCTCCAAAATCAGCCCCAGCATTTT; CDR3 protein: CAISDGLQNQPQHF
J gene: TRBJ2-5; V gene: TRBV5-6; D gene: TRBD1; clone size: .; CDR3 DNA: TGTGCCAGCAGCTTGCTCCGGGACAGGCGCCAAGAGACCCAGTACTTC; CDR3 protein: CASSLLRDRRQETQYF
J gene: TRBJ1-2; V gene: TRBV27; D gene: .; clone size: .; CDR3 DNA: TGTGCCAGCAGTTTATCCCCTCGTAATGGCTACACCTTC; CDR3 protein: CASSLSPRNGYTF
J gene: TRBJ2-7; V gene: TRBV28; D gene: TRBD1; clone size: .; CDR3 DNA: TGTGCCAGCAGGTTTGGGGACAGGCGCACCTACGAGCAGTACTTC; CDR3 protein: CASRFGDRRTYEQYF
J gene: TRBJ2-5; V gene: TRBV7-9; D gene: TRBD1; clone size: .; CDR3 DNA: TGTGCCAGCAGCCTTGGGACAGCTGAACAAGAGACCCAGTACTTC; CDR3 protein: CASSLGTAEQETQYF
J gene: TRBJ2-7; V gene: TRBV5-1; D gene: TRBD1; clone size: .; CDR3 DNA: TGCGCCAGCAGCTTGGCTCAGGGGGCCTACGAGCAGTACTTC; CDR3 protein: CASSLAQGAYEQYF
J gene: TRBJ2-3; V gene: TRBV6-1; D gene: .; clone size: .; CDR3 DNA: TGTGCCAGCACCCGCTATGAGGGCACAGATACGCAGTATTTT; CDR3 protein: CASTRYEGTDTQYF
J gene: TRBJ2-1; V gene: TRBV14; D gene: .; clone size: .; CDR3 DNA: TGTGCCAGCAGCGACCGCCCGGGACTTCAGCCCTACAATGAGCAGTTCTTC; CDR3 protein: CASSDRPGLQPYNEQFF
J gene: TRBJ1-2; V gene: TRBV5-1; D gene: .; clone size: once; CDR3 DNA: TGCGCCAGCAGCTTGGTTGCAGGGAACTATGGCTACACCTTC; CDR3 protein: CASSLVAGNYGYTF
J gene: TRBJ1-3; V gene: TRBV7-2; D gene: TRBD1; clone size: .; CDR3 DNA: TGTGCCAGCAGCTTAGCAGGGGCGACAGGGGTTGGGGCTGGAAACACCATATATTTT; CDR3 protein: CASSLAGATGVGAGNTIYF
J gene: TRBJ2-1; V gene: TRBV5-1; D gene: TRBD2; clone size: once; CDR3 DNA: TGCGCCAGCAGCTTGGCAGGGACTAGCGGGAGGTACAATGAGCAGTTCTTC; CDR3 protein: CASSLAGTSGRYNEQFF
J gene: TRBJ2-3; V gene: TRBV7-2; D gene: TRBD2; clone size: .; CDR3 DNA: TGTGCCAGCAGCTTCGGGGGGGTCAGCACAGATACGCAGTATTTT; CDR3 protein: CASSFGGVSTDTQYF
J gene: TRBJ2-7; V gene: TRBV4-1; D gene: .; clone size: .; CDR3 DNA: TGCGCCAGCAGCTTCGAAGGGGTACCCGGCTACGAGCAGTACTTC; CDR3 protein: CASSFEGVPGYEQYF
J gene: TRBJ2-5; V gene: TRBV7-2; D gene: .; clone size: few; CDR3 DNA: TGTGCCAGCAGCTTGGGGGCACGACAAGAGACCCAGTACTTC; CDR3 protein: CASSLGARQETQYF
J gene: TRBJ2-1; V gene: TRBV28; D gene: .; clone size: .; CDR3 DNA: TGTGCCAGCAGTTCTCAGGGTTCCCCCTACAATGAGCAGTTCTTC; CDR3 protein: CASSSQGSPYNEQFF
J gene: TRBJ2-7; V gene: TRBV7-9; D gene: TRBD2; clone size: .; CDR3 DNA: TGTGCCAGCAGCCCACCCCTTAGCGGGAGCGGAGGTTCCTACGAGCAGTACTTC; CDR3 protein: CASSPPLSGSGGSYEQYF
J gene: TRBJ2-2; V gene: TRBV10-3; D gene: .; clone size: .; CDR3 DNA: TGTGCCATCAGGAGCACCGGGGAGCTGTTTTTT; CDR3 protein: CAIRSTGELFF
J gene: TRBJ1-1; V gene: TRBV15; D gene: .; clone size: .; CDR3 DNA: TGTGCCACCAGCATCTCCCAGGGCTATAATGAAGCTTTCTTT; CDR3 protein: CATSISQGYNEAFF
J gene: TRBJ1-4; V gene: TRBV6-5; D gene: .; clone size: .; CDR3 DNA: TGTGCCAGCAGTTACTCCGGGTCGTCAAGAGAAAAACTGTTTTTT; CDR3 protein: CASSYSGSSREKLFF
J gene: TRBJ1-2; V gene: TRBV5-6; D gene: .; clone size: .; CDR3 DNA: TGTGCCAGCAGCTTGTATGGACGGACAATGAACTATGGCTACACCTTC; CDR3 protein: CASSLYGRTMNYGYTF
J gene: TRBJ1-5; V gene: TRBV28; D gene: .; clone size: few; CDR3 DNA: TGTGCCAGCAGTTCAGGGTCGGCGGGCAATCAGCCCCAGCATTTT; CDR3 protein: CASSSGSAGNQPQHF
J gene: TRBJ2-5; V gene: TRBV28; D gene: .; clone size: .; CDR3 DNA: TGTGCCAGCAGTTTATACCCGAGGAGGGAGCTCCAAGAGACCCAGTACTTC; CDR3 protein: CASSLYPRRELQETQYF
J gene: TRBJ2-3; V gene: TRBV2; D gene: TRBD1; clone size: .; CDR3 DNA: TGTGCCAGCAGTGAGCTGACAGGGGTGGCAGCAGATACGCAGTATTTT; CDR3 protein: CASSELTGVAADTQYF
J gene: TRBJ1-1; V gene: TRBV18; D gene: TRBD1; clone size: .; CDR3 DNA: TGTGCCAGCTCCCCGGGACAGACGAACACTGAAGCTTTCTTT; CDR3 protein: CASSPGQTNTEAFF